Following are 13 T cell receptor beta chains from one sample sequenced in a study of CD8 T cells in ankylosing spondylitis. TCRdb fed the 5' RACE reads into MiXCR, producing one record per CDR3 protein. The table lists about 240,000 distinct CDR3 sequences, around 9.2% of them singletons, with 6.8% in the top ten. Sequencing used blood, either unsorted or a sorted T cell fraction (not recorded which). All receptors derive from a male donor with ankylosing spondylitis or in good health (not recorded which).

This clonotype was picked up a small number of times. The chain carries TRBV5-1 and TRBJ2-1; D perhaps matches TRBD2 (7 bases). V was clipped by 4 bases and J by 5 bases, with 13 bases between them. This CDR3 spans 14 amino acids. Per germline, CDR1 SGHRS and CDR2 YFSETQ. The CDR3 is CASSGGAINNEQFF. The CDR3 nucleotides read TGCGCCAGCAGCGGGGGGGCCATTAACAATGAGCAGTTCTTC.

This clonotype was seen at least ten times. V is TRBV7-2 and J is TRBJ2-7; D is unresolved. V gave up 5 bases and J gave up 3 bases, with 8 bases separating them. In germline, CDR1 is SGHTA, CDR2 FQGNSA. The length of the CDR3 is 12 residues. This CDR3 reads CASSPYYYEQYF. CDR3 nucleotides: TGTGCCAGCAGCCCCTATTACTACGAGCAGTACTTC.

This clonotype was seen repeatedly, ten times or more. This sequence joins TRBV10-3 and TRBJ2-5; D unclear. The V end was cut by 3 bases, the J end by 5 bases, with 10 bases between. Germline V CDR1 and CDR2: ENHRY, SYGVKD. The CDR3 extends over 13 amino acids. The CDR3 spells CAISDGRPETQYF. In DNA, the CDR3 is TGTGCCATCAGTGATGGACGCCCGGAGACCCAGTACTTC.

This clonotype has a count of ten or more. The chain employs TRBV7-2 and TRBJ2-5; D unresolved. Trimming left V 2 bases short and J 4 bases short, with 8 bases between. This CDR3 has 13 amino acids. The germline CDR1 and CDR2 sequences are SGHTA and FQGNSA. The CDR3 spells CASSLFRVETQYF. The CDR3, as DNA: TGTGCCAGCAGCTTATTTAGGGTAGAGACCCAGTACTTC.

This clonotype was recorded at least ten times. This chain connects TRBV14 to TRBJ1-2; D is uncertain. Trimming pared 1 base from V and 9 bases from J, leaving 15 bases between. The CDR3 length is 14 residues. The V gene's germline CDR1 is SGHDN and CDR2 FVKESK. The DNA of the CDR3 is TGTGCCAGCAGCCAAGCGGTGCAGGCGTTCAGCTACACCTTC. Its translation is CASSQAVQAFSYTF.

This clonotype was counted between two and nine times. The CDR3 sequence is CASSDLAGRSSEQYF. The CDR3 DNA sequence: TGTGCCAGCAGTGACTTAGCGGGCCGGAGCTCCGAGCAGTACTTC. This chain connects TRBV25-1 to TRBJ2-7; 7 bases align to TRBD2. Germline CDR1 reads MGHDK; CDR2 reads SYGVNS. The V gene end was trimmed by 3 bases and the J gene end by 6 bases; junction bases not matched to a gene: 11. This CDR3 region has 15 residues.

This clonotype was recorded many times. The chain employs TRBV28 and TRBJ2-7; TRBD2 matches at 11 bases. The CDR3 extends over 15 amino acids. V trimming: 5 bases; J trimming: 0 bases; junction bases outside the gene matches: 3. Germline V CDR1 and CDR2: MDHEN, SYDVKM. The CDR3, as DNA: TGTGCCAGCAGTGCTAGCGGGAGGAACTCCTACGAGCAGTACTTC. Protein sequence: CASSASGRNSYEQYF.

This clonotype was seen ten or more times. The J gene is TRBJ2-1, the V gene TRBV12-3 or TRBV12-4; D remains unclear. This CDR3 comprises 15 residues. Trimming removed 4 bases from V and 0 bases from J, with 10 bases in between. The CDR3: CASSSDPSSYNEQFF. DNA of the CDR3: TGTGCCAGCAGTTCAGACCCAAGCTCCTACAATGAGCAGTTCTTC.

This clonotype was seen at least ten times. J is TRBJ2-6 and V is TRBV14; D is possibly TRBD2 (5 bases). The CDR3 has 13 amino acids. Germline V gives CDR1 SGHDN, CDR2 FVKESK. V lost 7 bases and J 2 bases, leaving 6 bases between the germline ends. The CDR3 sequence: CASKLAGANVLTF. CDR3 in DNA: TGTGCCAGCAAACTAGCTGGGGCCAACGTCCTGACTTTC.

This clonotype was seen ten or more times. This chain uses TRBV7-3 with TRBJ2-3, with 10 bases fitting TRBD2. V trimming: 2 bases; J trimming: 6 bases; junction bases outside the gene matches: 11. The germline V gene encodes CDR1 SGHTA and CDR2 FQGTGA. The CDR3 consists of 17 residues. The CDR3 coding sequence is TGTGCCAGCAGCTTAGGTTTTTCTAGCGGGAGTCCCGATACGCAGTATTTT. Protein sequence: CASSLGFSSGSPDTQYF.

This clonotype was seen at least ten times. The chain has TRBV6-2 or TRBV6-3 and TRBJ2-7; 8 nucleotides agree with TRBD1. The CDR3 is made up of 14 amino acids. J gave up 7 bases and V 2 bases, and 7 bases lay outside the gene matches. CDR1 and CDR2 (germline): MNHEY, SVGEGT. CDR3 loop: CASSYRATGGEQYF. The CDR3 nucleotides read TGTGCCAGCAGTTACCGGGCCACAGGGGGGGAGCAGTACTTC.

The chain couples TRBV6-1 to TRBJ1-1; perhaps TRBD1 as D (5 bases). Germline CDR1 MNHNS, CDR2 SASEGT. Between the trimmed V and J ends, which lost 8 bases and 3 bases, there was a span of 19 bases. The CDR3 covers 15 residues. The CDR3 DNA follows: TGTGCCAGCTTTGCCGGAGGGGAAGGGGACACTGAAGCTTTCTTT. It yields the protein CASFAGGEGDTEAFF.

This clonotype showed up many times. This chain connects TRBV24-1 to TRBJ2-7; TRBD1 aligns across 7 bases. V lost 4 bases to trimming and J lost 2 bases; unmatched junction nucleotides: 16. The CDR3 runs 18 residues. CDR1 and CDR2 (germline): KGHDR, SFDVKD. CDR3 bases: TGTGCCACCAGTGACCCCGACAGGGTAGGTTGGAATACCTACGAGCAGTACTTC. Residues: CATSDPDRVGWNTYEQYF.